A single sample is the source of the 20 T cell receptor beta chains below, sequenced in a study of cytomegalovirus exposure and HLA in healthy donors. Measured with immunoSEQ multiplex PCR; TCRdb has only the in-frame clones, and not every one. The data contain 100,000 to 150,000 clones, roughly 87% of them singletons. Specimen: PBMCs. These receptors were taken from a woman younger than 35 in good health and CMV-seronegative.

Only one count was recorded for this clone. The J gene is TRBJ1-3, the V gene TRBV7-8; D is undetermined. Germline CDR1 reads SGHVS; CDR2 reads FQNEAQ. The V gene lost 5 bases and the J gene lost 4 bases, with 18 bases spanning the gap. This CDR3 contains 16 residues. CDR3 residues: CASSPTRVSGGNTIYF. CDR3 nucleotides: TGTGCCAGCAGCCCCACCCGGGTGTCGGGGGGAAACACCATATATTTT.

CDR3 nucleotide sequence: TGTGCCAGCAGTTTCGGACTAGCGGGAGCCTACGAGCAGTACTTC. It translates to CASSFGLAGAYEQYF. The chain carries TRBV28 and TRBJ2-7; 13 bases are a match to TRBD2. V was pared by 3 bases and J by 2 bases, with 1 base of the junction left unmatched. The CDR3 has 15 amino acids. Germline V gene lookup returns CDR1 MDHEN and CDR2 SYDVKM.

The CDR3 spells CASSYEETQYF. CDR3 bases: TGTGCCAGCAGCTATGAAGAGACCCAGTACTTC. The V and J genes are TRBV6-5 and TRBJ2-5; D gene unclear. This CDR3 has 11 residues. Germline V CDR1 and CDR2: MNHEY, SVGAGI. V was clipped by 6 bases and J by 3 bases, with 5 bases between them.

This chain connects TRBV19 to TRBJ1-5; 8 bases match TRBD1. V shed 4 bases and J 4 bases; nucleotides not matched to a gene: 6. CDR1 is LNHDA and CDR2 is SQIVND in the germline V gene (reference sequence). There are 15 residues in the CDR3. The CDR3 DNA reads TGTGCCAGTAGTACCCGGACAGGGATTAATCAGCCCCAGCATTTT. Translating it yields CASSTRTGINQPQHF.

The chain employs TRBV29-1 and TRBJ2-5; D might be TRBD2 (5 bases). Germline V gives CDR1 SQVTM, CDR2 ANQGSEA. The CDR3 is made up of 14 amino acids. With 5 bases removed from V and 2 bases from J, the gap between germline ends came to 15 bases. The CDR3 DNA reads TGCAGCGTTCATCTTAGCGCTAATCAAGAGACCCAGTACTTC. Its translation is CSVHLSANQETQYF.

The CDR3 reads CASSLDRSSGANVLTF. The DNA of the CDR3 is TGTGCCAGCAGCTTAGACAGGTCCTCTGGGGCCAACGTCCTGACTTTC. The chain links TRBV7-8 to TRBJ2-6, with TRBD1 as a possible D gene (5 bases). Trimming stripped 1 base from V and 0 bases from J, with 7 bases between. This CDR3 has 16 residues. CDR1 SGHVS and CDR2 FQNEAQ come from the germline V gene.

This clone appeared once. V and J are TRBV5-1 and TRBJ1-5, with 8 bases identical to TRBD1. The CDR3 sequence is 15 residues long. CDR1 is SGHRS and CDR2 is YFSETQ in the germline V gene. After removal of 5 bases from V and 3 bases from J, the junction contained 7 bases not matched to a gene. The CDR3 DNA is TGCGCCAGCAGTACGACAGGGGCCTTCAATCAGCCCCAGCATTTT. Protein sequence: CASSTTGAFNQPQHF.

The table lists this clone with a few counts. V is TRBV18 and J is TRBJ2-7, with TRBD1 matching over 9 bases. Germline-derived CDR1 and CDR2 are KGHSH and LQKENI. The CDR3 has 14 amino acids. The ends lost 6 bases at V and 5 bases at J; junction bases unmatched: 8. CDR3 sequence: CASSPGTGSHEQYF. In DNA, the CDR3 is TGTGCCAGCTCCCCCGGGACAGGGTCCCACGAGCAGTACTTC.

The CDR3 region is CASSYFRGVGEKLFF. Here the CDR3 DNA reads TGTGCCAGCAGTTACTTCAGGGGAGTCGGGGAAAAACTGTTTTTT. The chain uses TRBV6-5 and TRBJ1-4, with D perhaps TRBD1 (6 bases). This CDR3 comprises 15 residues. Between the trimmed V and J ends, which lost 1 base and 8 bases, there was a span of 14 bases. Germline V CDR1 and CDR2: MNHEY, SVGAGI.

The rearrangement joins TRBV25-1 to TRBJ2-7, with D possibly being TRBD1 (6 bases). Germline values: CDR1 MGHDK, CDR2 SYGVNS. Trimming took 3 bases from V and 1 from J, leaving 10 bases between them. The CDR3 is made up of 14 amino acids. The CDR3 coding sequence is TGTGCCAGCAGTGATTATGACAGGTCCTACGAGCAGTACTTC. Amino acids: CASSDYDRSYEQYF.

The gene calls are TRBV10-3 and TRBJ2-7, with no clear D. Trimming left V 11 bases short and J 10 bases short, with 18 bases between. Per germline, CDR1 ENHRY and CDR2 SYGVKD. CDR3 length: 11 amino acids. The CDR3 spells CAFRVPSDQYF. CDR3 DNA: TGTGCCTTCCGAGTACCGAGCGATCAGTACTTC.

The gene calls are TRBV11-2 and TRBJ1-6; D is possibly TRBD1 (6 bases). The length of the CDR3 is 14 residues. Germline-derived CDR1 and CDR2 are SGHAT and FQNNGV. The V gene lost 2 bases and the J gene lost 7 bases, with 9 bases spanning the gap. In DNA form, the CDR3 reads TGTGCCAGCAGCTTAAGGACAGTCAATTCACCCCTCCACTTT. Translation gives CASSLRTVNSPLHF.

This clone occurred a few times. J is TRBJ2-1 and V is TRBV19; 10 nucleotides agree with TRBD2. The trim removed 9 bases at V and 1 base at J, leaving 6 bases unmatched. CDR1 and CDR2 (germline): LNHDA, SQIVND (reference sequence). The CDR3 consists of 15 residues. The CDR3 DNA sequence: TGTGCCAGCCGCACAGCGGGAGGGTCCTACAATGAGCAGTTCTTC. This codes for CASRTAGGSYNEQFF.

This chain uses TRBV2 with TRBJ1-5; D remains unclear. This CDR3 is 15 amino acids long. V lost 8 bases and J lost 3, with 17 bases in between. Per germline, CDR1 SNHLY and CDR2 FYNNEI. The CDR3 bases are TGTGCCAGCGCCCTGGAGACGGCTGCCAATCAGCCCCAGCATTTT. Protein sequence: CASALETAANQPQHF. Full variable domain (missing parts from reference TRBV2 and TRBJ1-5): EPEVTQTPSHQVTQMGQEVILRCVPISNHLYFYWYRQILGQKVEFLVSFYNNEISEKSEIFDDQFSVERPDGSNFTLKIRSTKLEDSAMYFCASALETAANQPQHFGDGTRLSIL.

J is TRBJ1-1 and V is TRBV10-1; TRBD1 might be the D (6 bases). The CDR3 covers 16 residues. Trimming removed 0 bases at V and 1 base at J, with 12 bases between. The germline V gene encodes CDR1 WNHNN and CDR2 SYGVQD (reference sequence). The CDR3 is CASSESSGQQNTEAFF. The CDR3, as DNA: TGCGCCAGCAGTGAGTCGTCGGGACAACAGAACACTGAAGCTTTCTTT.

The chain joins TRBV28 to TRBJ1-5; maybe TRBD1 (5 bases). V lost 2 bases, J lost 3 bases, and 11 bases lay in between. Germline-derived CDR1 and CDR2 are MDHEN and SYDVKM. This CDR3 spans 15 amino acids. The DNA for the CDR3 is TGTGCCAGCAGTTTAACTGACAGCCTCAATCAGCCCCAGCATTTT. It codes for CASSLTDSLNQPQHF.

The table lists this clone with a count of one. The chain couples TRBV5-4 to TRBJ2-7; 12 positions match TRBD2. Germline trimming cut 1 base from V and 3 bases from J; bases unmatched to any gene: 5. This CDR3 region has 16 residues. Germline loops: CDR1 SGHNT, CDR2 YYREEE (reference sequence). The CDR3: CASSLFRTSGDYEQYV. The CDR3 DNA reads TGTGCCAGCAGCTTGTTTAGGACTAGCGGGGACTACGAGCAGTACGTC.

The rearrangement joins TRBV30 to TRBJ2-5; D might be TRBD1 (6 bases). Germline V gives CDR1 GTSNPN, CDR2 SVGIG (reference sequence). V was shortened by 0 bases and J by 0 bases, with 14 bases between the two germline ends. CDR3 length equals 16 residues. The CDR3 sequence: CAWSVPGQTYQETQYF. The CDR3 coding sequence is TGTGCCTGGAGTGTCCCGGGACAAACCTACCAAGAGACCCAGTACTTC. The full variable domain, in which reference TRBV30 and TRBJ2-5 provide the parts outside the CDR3, is SQTIHQWPATLVQPVGSPLSLECTVEGTSNPNLYWYRQAAGRGLQLLFYSVGIGQISSEVPQNLSASRPQDRQFILSSKKLLLSDSGFYLCAWSVPGQTYQETQYFGPGTRLLVL.

The chain recombines TRBV27 with TRBJ2-3; D ambiguous. Germline assignment: CDR1 MNHEY and CDR2 SMNVEV (reference sequence). The CDR3 consists of 16 residues. V lost 6 bases to trimming and J lost 0 bases, with 16 bases between them. CDR3 bases: TGTGCCAGCAGCCCCACCCCACAGTTTAGCACAGATACGCAGTATTTT. Encoded protein: CASSPTPQFSTDTQYF.

V usage is TRBV5-6 and J usage is TRBJ2-7; maybe TRBD1 (6 bases). Germline CDR1 SGHDT, CDR2 YYEEEE. The CDR3 totals 14 residues. The V gene lost 0 bases and the J gene lost 4 bases, with 11 bases spanning the gap. CDR3 bases: TGTGCCAGCAGCTTGGGGACAGCCGCATACGAGCAGTACGTC. This encodes CASSLGTAAYEQYV.